This TCR beta chain was found in a study of CD8+ T cells in alopecia areata. Overall study: It was approximately 6-11-week-old female C3H/HeJ mice that received skin from roughly 6-12-month-old C3H/HeJ graft donors with spontaneous alopecia.

Isolated RNA was reverse transcribed into cDNA used as the sequencing template. Data came from immunoSEQ multiplex PCR; TCRdb stores just in-frame clones and leaves some out. The profile covers around 290,000 clones, none occurring a single time. Scientists pooled cutaneous lymph node cells and sorted them on CD4, CD8alpha, NKG2D, NKG2ACE and other markers. General study findings and limits: Scalp repertoires also include resident alphabeta T cells from normal skin. More clonal than normal scalp was lesional scalp, particularly alopecia totalis/universalis.

This clone appeared many times. Its antigen is currently unknown. Germline and genes: mouse. With the read ending 4 residues before the CDR3 end, the germline J gene is used to fill in that end. CDR1 MNHDT and CDR2 YYDKIL come from the germline V gene. V dropped 4 bases and J dropped 0 bases, with 8 bases sitting between them. The CDR3 runs 14 residues. J is TRBJ2-5 and V is TRBV17; no firm D call. Specimen: CD4+ T cells sorted from a lymph node. The receptor was isolated from a C3H/HeJ mouse with alopecia areata. This line is of MHC haplotype H2-k. Incomplete CDR3 DNA: TGTGCTAGCAGTAAATCTGTTAACCAAGAC. Its translation: CASSKSVNQD. The full CDR3 sequence reads CASSKSVNQDTQYF.